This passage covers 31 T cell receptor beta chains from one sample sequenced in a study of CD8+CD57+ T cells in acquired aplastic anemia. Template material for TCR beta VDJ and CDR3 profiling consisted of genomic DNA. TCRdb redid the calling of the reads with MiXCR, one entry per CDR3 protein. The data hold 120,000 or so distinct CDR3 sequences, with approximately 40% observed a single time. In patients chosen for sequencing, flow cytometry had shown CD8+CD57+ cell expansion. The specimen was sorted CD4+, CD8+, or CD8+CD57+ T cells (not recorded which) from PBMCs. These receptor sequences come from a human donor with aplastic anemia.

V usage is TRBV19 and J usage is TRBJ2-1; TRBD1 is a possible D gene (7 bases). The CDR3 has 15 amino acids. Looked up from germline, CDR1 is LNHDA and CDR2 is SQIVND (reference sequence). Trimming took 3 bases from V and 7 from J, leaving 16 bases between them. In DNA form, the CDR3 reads TGTGCCAGTAGTATGGAGTGGGCAGGGGGGAATGAGCAGTTCTTC. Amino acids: CASSMEWAGGNEQFF.

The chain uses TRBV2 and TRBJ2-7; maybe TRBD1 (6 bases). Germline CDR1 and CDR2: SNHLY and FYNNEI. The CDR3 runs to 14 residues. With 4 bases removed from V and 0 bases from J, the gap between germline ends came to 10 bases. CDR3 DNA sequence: TGTGCCAGCAGTGCTCAGGGGCCCTCCTACGAGCAGTACTTC. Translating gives CASSAQGPSYEQYF.

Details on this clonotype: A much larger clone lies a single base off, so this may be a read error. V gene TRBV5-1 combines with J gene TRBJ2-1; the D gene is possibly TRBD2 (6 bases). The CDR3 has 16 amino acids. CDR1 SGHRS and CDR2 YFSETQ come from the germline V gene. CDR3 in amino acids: CARSLVGGSSYNEQFF. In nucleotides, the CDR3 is TGCGCCAGAAGCTTGGTGGGGGGAAGCTCCTACAATGAGCAGTTCTTC. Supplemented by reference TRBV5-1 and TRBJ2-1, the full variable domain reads KAGVTQTPRYLIKTRGQQVTLSCSPISGHRSVSWYQQTPGQGLQFLFEYFSETQRNKGNFPGRFSGRQFSNSRSEMNVSTLELGDSALYLCARSLVGGSSYNEQFFGPGTRLTVL.

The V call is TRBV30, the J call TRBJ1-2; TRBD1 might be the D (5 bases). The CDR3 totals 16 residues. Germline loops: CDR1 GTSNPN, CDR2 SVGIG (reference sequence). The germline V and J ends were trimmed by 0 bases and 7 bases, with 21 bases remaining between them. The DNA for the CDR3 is TGTGCCTGGAGTGTAAGGGCCGGGACCACCCTCGGTGGCTACACCTTC. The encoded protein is CAWSVRAGTTLGGYTF.

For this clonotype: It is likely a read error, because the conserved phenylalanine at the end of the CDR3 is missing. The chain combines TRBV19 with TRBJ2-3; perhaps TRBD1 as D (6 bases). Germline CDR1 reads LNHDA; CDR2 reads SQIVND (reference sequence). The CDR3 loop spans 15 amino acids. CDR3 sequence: CASTDPGAGADTQYL. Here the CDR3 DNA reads TGTGCCAGTACTGACCCAGGGGCAGGGGCAGACACGCAGTATCTT.

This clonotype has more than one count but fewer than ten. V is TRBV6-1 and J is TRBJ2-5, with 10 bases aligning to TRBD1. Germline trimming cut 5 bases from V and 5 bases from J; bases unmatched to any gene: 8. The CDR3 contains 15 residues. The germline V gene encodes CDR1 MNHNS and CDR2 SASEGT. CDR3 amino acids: CASSMDRGNLETQYF. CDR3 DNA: TGTGCCAGCAGTATGGACAGGGGGAACTTGGAGACCCAGTACTTC.

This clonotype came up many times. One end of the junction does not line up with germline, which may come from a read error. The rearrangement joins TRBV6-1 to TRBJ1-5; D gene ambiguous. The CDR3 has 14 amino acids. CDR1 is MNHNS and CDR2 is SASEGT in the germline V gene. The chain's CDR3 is CASREGRFGQPQHF. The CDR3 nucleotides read TGTGCCAGCAGGGAAGGACGGTTTGGTCAGCCCCAGCATTTT.

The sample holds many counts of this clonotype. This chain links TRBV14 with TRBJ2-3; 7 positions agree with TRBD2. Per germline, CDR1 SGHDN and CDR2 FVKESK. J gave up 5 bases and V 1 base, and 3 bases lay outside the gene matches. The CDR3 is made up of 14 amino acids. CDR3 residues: CASSQGDYRDTQYF. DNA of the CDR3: TGTGCCAGCAGCCAAGGGGACTACCGAGATACGCAGTATTTT.

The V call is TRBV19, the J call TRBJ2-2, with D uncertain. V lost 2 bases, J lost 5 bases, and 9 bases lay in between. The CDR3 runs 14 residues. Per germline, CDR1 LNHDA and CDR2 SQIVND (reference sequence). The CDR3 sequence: CASSIRGPTGELFF. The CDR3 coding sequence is TGTGCCAGTAGTATAAGAGGCCCAACCGGGGAGCTGTTTTTT.

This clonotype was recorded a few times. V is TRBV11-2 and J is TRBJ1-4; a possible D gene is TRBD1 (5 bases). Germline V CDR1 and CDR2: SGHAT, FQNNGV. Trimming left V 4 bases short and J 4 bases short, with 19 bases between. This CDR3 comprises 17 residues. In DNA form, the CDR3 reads TGTGCCAGCAGCTATGGGTATCCGGGACGGTTTAATGAAAAACTGTTTTTT. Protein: CASSYGYPGRFNEKLFF.

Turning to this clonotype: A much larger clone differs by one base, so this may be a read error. The CDR3 here is CSATGRREKLLF. The CDR3 nucleotides read TGCAGTGCTACAGGGCGGCGAGAAAAACTGCTTTTT. The rearrangement uses TRBV20-1 and TRBJ1-4, with a possible D match to TRBD1 (5 bases). The CDR3 runs to 12 residues. Germline V gene data show CDR1 as DFQATT and CDR2 as SNEGSKA (reference sequence).

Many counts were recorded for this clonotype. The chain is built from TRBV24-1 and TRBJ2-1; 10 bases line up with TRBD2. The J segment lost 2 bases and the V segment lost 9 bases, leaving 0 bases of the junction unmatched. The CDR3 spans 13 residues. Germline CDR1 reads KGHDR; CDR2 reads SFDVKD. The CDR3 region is CATGTSAYNEQFF. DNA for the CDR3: TGTGCCACCGGGACTAGCGCCTACAATGAGCAGTTCTTC.

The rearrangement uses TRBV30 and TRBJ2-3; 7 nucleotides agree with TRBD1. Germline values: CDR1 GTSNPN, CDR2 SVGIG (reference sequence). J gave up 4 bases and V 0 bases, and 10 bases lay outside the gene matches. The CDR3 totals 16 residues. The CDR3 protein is CAWSVPGQLYSDTQYF. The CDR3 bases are TGTGCCTGGAGTGTACCGGGACAGCTATACTCAGATACGCAGTATTTT.

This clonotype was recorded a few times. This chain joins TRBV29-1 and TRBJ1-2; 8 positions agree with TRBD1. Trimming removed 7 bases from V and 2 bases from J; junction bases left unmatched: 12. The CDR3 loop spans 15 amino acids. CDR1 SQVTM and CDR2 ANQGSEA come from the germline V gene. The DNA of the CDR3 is TGCAGCGCCGGGACAGGAGGTTTGAAGAACTATGGCTACACCTTC. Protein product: CSAGTGGLKNYGYTF.

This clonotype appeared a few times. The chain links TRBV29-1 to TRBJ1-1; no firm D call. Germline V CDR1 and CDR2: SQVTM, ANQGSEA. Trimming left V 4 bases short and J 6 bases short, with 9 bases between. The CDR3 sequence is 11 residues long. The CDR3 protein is CSVVTASEAFF. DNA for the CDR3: TGCAGCGTTGTTACAGCCTCTGAAGCTTTCTTT.

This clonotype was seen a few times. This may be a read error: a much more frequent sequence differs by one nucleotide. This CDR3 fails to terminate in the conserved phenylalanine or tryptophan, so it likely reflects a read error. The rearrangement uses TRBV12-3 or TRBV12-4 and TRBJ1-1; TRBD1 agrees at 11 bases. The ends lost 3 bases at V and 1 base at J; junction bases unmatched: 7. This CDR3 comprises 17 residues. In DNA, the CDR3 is TGTGCCAGCAGTTTGGCGGGACAGGGGGTTAAGAACACTGAAGCTTTCTCT. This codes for CASSLAGQGVKNTEAFS.

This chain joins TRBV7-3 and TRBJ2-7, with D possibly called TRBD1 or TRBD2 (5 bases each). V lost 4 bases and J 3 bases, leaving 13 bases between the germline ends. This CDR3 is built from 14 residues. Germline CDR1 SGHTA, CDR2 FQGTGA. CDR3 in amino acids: CASSSTGTYYEQYF. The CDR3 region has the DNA TGTGCCAGCAGCTCCACCGGGACCTACTACGAGCAGTACTTC.

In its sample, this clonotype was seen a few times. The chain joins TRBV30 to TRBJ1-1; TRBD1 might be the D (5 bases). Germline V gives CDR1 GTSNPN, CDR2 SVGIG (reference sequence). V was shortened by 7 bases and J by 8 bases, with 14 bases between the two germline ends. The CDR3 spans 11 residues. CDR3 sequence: CALNSGYEAFF. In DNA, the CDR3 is TGTGCCTTAAATTCAGGGTACGAAGCTTTCTTT.

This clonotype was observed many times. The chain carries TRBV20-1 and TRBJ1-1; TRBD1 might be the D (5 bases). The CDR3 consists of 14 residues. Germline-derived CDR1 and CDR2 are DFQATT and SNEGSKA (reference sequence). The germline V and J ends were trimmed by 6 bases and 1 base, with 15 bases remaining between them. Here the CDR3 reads CSAPRSTGNTEAFF. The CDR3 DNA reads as TGCAGTGCCCCACGGAGCACAGGGAACACTGAAGCTTTCTTT.

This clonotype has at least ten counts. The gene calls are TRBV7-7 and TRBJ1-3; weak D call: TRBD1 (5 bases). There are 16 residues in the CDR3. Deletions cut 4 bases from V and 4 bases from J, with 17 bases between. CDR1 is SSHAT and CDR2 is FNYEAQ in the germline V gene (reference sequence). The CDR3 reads CASSSGRGVGGNTIYF. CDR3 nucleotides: TGTGCCAGCAGCTCTGGGCGGGGGGTCGGCGGAAACACCATATATTTT.

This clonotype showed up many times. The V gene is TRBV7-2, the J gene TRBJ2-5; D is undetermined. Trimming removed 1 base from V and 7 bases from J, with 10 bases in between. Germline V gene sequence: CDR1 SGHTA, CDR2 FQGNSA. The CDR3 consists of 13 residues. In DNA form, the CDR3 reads TGTGCCAGCAGCTTAGGCAGCGCAGGGACCCAGTACTTC. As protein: CASSLGSAGTQYF.

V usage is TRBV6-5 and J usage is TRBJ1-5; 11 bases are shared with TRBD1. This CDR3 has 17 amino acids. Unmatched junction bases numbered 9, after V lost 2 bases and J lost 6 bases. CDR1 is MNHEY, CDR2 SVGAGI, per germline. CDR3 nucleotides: TGTGCCAGCAGTTACGGCCCAGGACAGGGGGCCGGTCAGCCCCAGCATTTT. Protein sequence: CASSYGPGQGAGQPQHF.

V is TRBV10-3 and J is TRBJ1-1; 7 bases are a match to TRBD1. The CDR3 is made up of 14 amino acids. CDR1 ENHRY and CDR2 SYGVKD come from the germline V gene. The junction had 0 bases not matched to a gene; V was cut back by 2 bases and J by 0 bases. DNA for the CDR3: TGTGCCATCAGTGAGGACAGGGTGAACACTGAAGCTTTCTTT. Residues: CAISEDRVNTEAFF.

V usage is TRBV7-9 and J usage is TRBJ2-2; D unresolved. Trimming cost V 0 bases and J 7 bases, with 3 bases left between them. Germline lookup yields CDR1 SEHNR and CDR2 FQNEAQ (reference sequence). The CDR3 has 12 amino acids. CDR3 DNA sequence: TGTGCCAGCAGCTTAGCTAGCGGGGAGCTGTTTTTT. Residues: CASSLASGELFF. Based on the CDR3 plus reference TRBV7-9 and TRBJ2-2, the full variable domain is DTGVSQNPRHKITKRGQNVTFRCDPISEHNRLYWYRQTLGQGPEFLTYFQNEAQLEKSRLLSDRFSAERPKGSFSTLEIQRTEQGDSAMYLCASSLASGELFFGEGSRLTVL.

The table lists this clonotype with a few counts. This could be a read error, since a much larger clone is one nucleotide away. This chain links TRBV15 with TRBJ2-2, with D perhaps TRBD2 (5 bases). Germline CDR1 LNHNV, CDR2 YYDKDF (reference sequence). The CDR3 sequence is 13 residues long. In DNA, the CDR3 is TGTGCCACCAGCAATCGGTTGACCGGGGAGCCGTTTTTT. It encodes CATSNRLTGEPFF.

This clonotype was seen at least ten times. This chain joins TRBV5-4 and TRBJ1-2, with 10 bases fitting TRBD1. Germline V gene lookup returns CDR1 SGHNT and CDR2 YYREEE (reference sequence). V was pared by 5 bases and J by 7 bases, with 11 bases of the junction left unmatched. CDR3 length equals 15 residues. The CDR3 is CASRSDRGLVGGYTF. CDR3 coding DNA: TGTGCCAGCAGGTCCGACAGGGGGCTTGTTGGTGGCTACACCTTC.

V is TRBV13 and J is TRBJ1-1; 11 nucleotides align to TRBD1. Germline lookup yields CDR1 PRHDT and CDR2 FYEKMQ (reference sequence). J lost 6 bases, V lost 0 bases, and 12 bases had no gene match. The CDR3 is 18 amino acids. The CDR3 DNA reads TGTGCCAGCAGCTTAGGTATCCTAATGGGACAGGGGGGGCCTGAAGCTTTCTTT. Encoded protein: CASSLGILMGQGGPEAFF.

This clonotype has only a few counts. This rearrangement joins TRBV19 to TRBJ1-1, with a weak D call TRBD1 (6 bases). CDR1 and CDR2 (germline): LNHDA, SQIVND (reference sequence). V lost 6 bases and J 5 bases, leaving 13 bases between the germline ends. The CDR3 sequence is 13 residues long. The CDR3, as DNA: TGTGCCAGTAGCTCCTCGGGACAAACTGAAGCTTTCTTT. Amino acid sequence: CASSSSGQTEAFF.

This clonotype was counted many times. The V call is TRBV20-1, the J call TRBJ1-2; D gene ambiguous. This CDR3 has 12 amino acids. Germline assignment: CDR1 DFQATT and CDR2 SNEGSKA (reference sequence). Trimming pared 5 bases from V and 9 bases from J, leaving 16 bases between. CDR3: CSALLWASSYTF. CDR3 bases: TGCAGTGCTCTTTTATGGGCGTCTAGCTACACCTTC.

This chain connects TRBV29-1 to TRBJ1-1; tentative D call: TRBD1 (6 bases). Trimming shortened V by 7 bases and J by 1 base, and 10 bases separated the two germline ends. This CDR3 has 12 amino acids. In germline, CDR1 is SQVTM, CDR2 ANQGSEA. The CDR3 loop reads CSARTENTEAFF. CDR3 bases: TGCAGCGCCCGGACAGAGAACACTGAAGCTTTCTTT.

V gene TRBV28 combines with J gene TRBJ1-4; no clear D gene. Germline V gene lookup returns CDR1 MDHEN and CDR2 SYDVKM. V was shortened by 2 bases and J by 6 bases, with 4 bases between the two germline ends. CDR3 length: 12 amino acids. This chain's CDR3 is CASSLDYEKLFF. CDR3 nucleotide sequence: TGTGCCAGCAGTTTAGACTATGAAAAACTGTTTTTT.